The 10 T cell receptor beta chains presented below share a single source sample, sequenced in a study of cytomegalovirus exposure and HLA in healthy donors. This table comes from immunoSEQ multiplex PCR, and its TCRdb copy is limited to in-frame clones, with some not included. This sample has 200,000 to 250,000 clones, with approximately 87% found just once. The sequenced sample consisted of PBMCs. The receptors were gathered from a woman between 18 and 30 years old in good health and CMV-seronegative.

The V call is TRBV19, the J call TRBJ2-1, with D hard to call. Germline CDR1 reads LNHDA; CDR2 reads SQIVND (reference sequence). This CDR3 region has 15 residues. Trimming cost V 1 base and J 3 bases, with 10 bases left between them. The CDR3 DNA reads as TGTGCCAGTAGTATAGCCCAAGACATCTACAATGAGCAGTTCTTC. Translation: CASSIAQDIYNEQFF.

The V call is TRBV5-1, the J call TRBJ1-3, with no clear D. V was pared by 0 bases and J by 0 bases, with 10 bases between. Germline V gives CDR1 SGHRS, CDR2 YFSETQ. This CDR3 has 16 residues. The CDR3 region is CASSLAGPNSGNTIYF. CDR3 nucleotide sequence: TGCGCCAGCAGCTTGGCCGGGCCTAACTCTGGAAACACCATATATTTT.

The chain has TRBV7-9 and TRBJ1-1; D is unresolved. The CDR3 is 13 amino acids. Germline values: CDR1 SEHNR, CDR2 FQNEAQ (reference sequence). The V gene lost 5 bases and the J gene lost 6 bases, with 13 bases spanning the gap. CDR3 in amino acids: CASSDQSLSEAFF. The CDR3 nucleotides are TGTGCCAGCAGCGACCAAAGTCTCTCTGAAGCTTTCTTT.

The chain is built from TRBV12-5 and TRBJ2-1; D gene ambiguous. The CDR3 is 14 residues long. V lost 5 bases, J lost 8 bases, and 16 bases lay in between. CDR1 and CDR2 (germline): LGHNT, FRNRAP. The CDR3 sequence: CASGPSRPGDEQFF. In DNA, the CDR3 is TGTGCTAGTGGTCCCTCTCGTCCCGGCGATGAGCAGTTCTTC.

The rearrangement uses TRBV19 and TRBJ1-5; no clear D. CDR1 and CDR2 from the germline V gene are LNHDA and SQIVND (reference sequence). V lost 6 bases and J lost 7, with 13 bases in between. The CDR3 consists of 13 residues. Here the CDR3 reads CASSPGPRQPQHF. CDR3 in DNA: TGTGCCAGTAGCCCCGGCCCCCGCCAGCCCCAGCATTTT.

The chain is built from TRBV2 and TRBJ1-2; weak D call: TRBD1 (6 bases). Germline V gene sequence: CDR1 SNHLY, CDR2 FYNNEI. The CDR3 contains 15 residues. V lost 8 bases and J 3 bases, leaving 19 bases between the germline ends. The CDR3 DNA is TGTGCCAGCTACGAAGAGACAGGCAAACACTATGGCTACACCTTC. Protein sequence: CASYEETGKHYGYTF.

This sequence joins TRBV18 and TRBJ2-3, with D perhaps TRBD1 (5 bases). The CDR3 has 16 residues. Looked up from germline, CDR1 is KGHSH and CDR2 is LQKENI. V gave up 0 bases and J gave up 2 bases, with 12 bases separating them. The CDR3 is CASSPPRDGDTDTQYF. The CDR3 DNA follows: TGTGCCAGCTCACCACCCAGGGATGGAGACACAGATACGCAGTATTTT.

The J gene is TRBJ1-4, the V gene TRBV6-5, with D unresolved. This CDR3 region has 15 residues. Germline CDR1 reads MNHEY; CDR2 reads SVGAGI. The V end was cut by 4 bases, the J end by 7 bases, with 16 bases between. CDR3 DNA sequence: TGTGCCAGCAGTTCCTGGGAAACTCGGGGTGAAAAACTGTTTTTT. Protein product: CASSSWETRGEKLFF.

The chain links TRBV28 to TRBJ1-1, with D maybe TRBD1 (5 bases). Trimming pared 2 bases from V and 3 bases from J, leaving 10 bases between. Germline V gene sequence: CDR1 MDHEN, CDR2 SYDVKM. The CDR3 covers 14 residues. Written as DNA, the CDR3 is TGTGCCAGCAGTTTACCCGCAGGGTACACTGAAGCTTTCTTT. It codes for CASSLPAGYTEAFF.

This clone was picked up one time. The V call is TRBV27, the J call TRBJ2-2; D is ambiguous. This CDR3 has 14 residues. V was pared by 5 bases and J by 6 bases, with 13 bases between. Germline CDR1 and CDR2: MNHEY and SMNVEV (reference sequence). The CDR3, as DNA: TGTGCCAGCAGTCCCTCACCGGACGCCGGGGAGCTGTTTTTT. Its protein product is CASSPSPDAGELFF.